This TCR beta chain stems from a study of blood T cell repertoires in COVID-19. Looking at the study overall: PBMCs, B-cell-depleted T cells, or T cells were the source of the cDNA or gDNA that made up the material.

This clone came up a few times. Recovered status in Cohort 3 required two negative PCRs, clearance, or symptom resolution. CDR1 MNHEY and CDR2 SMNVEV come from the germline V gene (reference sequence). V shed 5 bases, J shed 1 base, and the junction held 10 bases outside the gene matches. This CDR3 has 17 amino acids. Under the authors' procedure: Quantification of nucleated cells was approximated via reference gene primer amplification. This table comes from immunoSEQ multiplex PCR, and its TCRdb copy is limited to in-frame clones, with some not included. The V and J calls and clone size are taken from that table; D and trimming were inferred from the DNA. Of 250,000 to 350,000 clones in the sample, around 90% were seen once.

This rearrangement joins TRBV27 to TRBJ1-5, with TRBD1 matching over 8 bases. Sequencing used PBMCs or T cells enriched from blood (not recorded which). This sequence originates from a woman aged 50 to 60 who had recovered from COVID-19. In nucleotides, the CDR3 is TGTGCCAGCAGTCCCTCTGGACAGGGCCGAAGCAATCAGCCCCAGCATTTT. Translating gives CASSPSGQGRSNQPQHF.